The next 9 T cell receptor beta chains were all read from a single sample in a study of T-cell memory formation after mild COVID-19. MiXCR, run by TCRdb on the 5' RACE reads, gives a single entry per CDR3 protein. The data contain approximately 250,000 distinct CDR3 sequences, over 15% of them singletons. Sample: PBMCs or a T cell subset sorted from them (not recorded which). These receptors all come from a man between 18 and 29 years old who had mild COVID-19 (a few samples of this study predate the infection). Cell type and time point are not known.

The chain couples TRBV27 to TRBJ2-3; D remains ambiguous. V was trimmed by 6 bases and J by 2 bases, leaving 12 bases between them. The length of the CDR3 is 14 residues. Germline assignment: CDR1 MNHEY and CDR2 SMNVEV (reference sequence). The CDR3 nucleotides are TGTGCCAGCAGAAGGGCTCTGTCCACAGATACGCAGTATTTT. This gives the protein CASRRALSTDTQYF.

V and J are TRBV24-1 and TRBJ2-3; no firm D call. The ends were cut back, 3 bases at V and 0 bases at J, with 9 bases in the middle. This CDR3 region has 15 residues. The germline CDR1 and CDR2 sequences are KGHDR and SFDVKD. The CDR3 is CATSDPGSSTDTQYF. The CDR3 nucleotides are TGTGCCACCAGTGATCCAGGCTCCAGCACAGATACGCAGTATTTT.

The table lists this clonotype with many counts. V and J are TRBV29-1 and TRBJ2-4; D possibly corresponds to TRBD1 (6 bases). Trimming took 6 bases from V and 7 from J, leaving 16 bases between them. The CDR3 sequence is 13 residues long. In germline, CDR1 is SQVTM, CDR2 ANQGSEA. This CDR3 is CSVVEGDWNIQYF. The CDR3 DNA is TGCAGCGTGGTTGAGGGGGATTGGAACATTCAGTACTTC.

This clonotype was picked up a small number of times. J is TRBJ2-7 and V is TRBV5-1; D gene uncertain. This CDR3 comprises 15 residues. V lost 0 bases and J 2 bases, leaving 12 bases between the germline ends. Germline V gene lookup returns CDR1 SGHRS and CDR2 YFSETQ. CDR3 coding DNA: TGCGCCAGCAGCTTGGGCTTCGGCCTCACCTACGAGCAGTACGTC. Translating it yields CASSLGFGLTYEQYV.

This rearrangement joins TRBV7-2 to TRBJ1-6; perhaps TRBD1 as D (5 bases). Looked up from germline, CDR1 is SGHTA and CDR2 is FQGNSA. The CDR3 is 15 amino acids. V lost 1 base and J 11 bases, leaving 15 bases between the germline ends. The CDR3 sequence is CASSLGVSGRPPLHF. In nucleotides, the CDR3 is TGTGCCAGCAGCTTAGGGGTGTCAGGGAGGCCACCCCTCCACTTT.

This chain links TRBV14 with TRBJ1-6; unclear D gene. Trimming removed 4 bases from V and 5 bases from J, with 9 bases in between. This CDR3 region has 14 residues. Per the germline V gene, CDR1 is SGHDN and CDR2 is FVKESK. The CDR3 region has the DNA TGTGCCAGCAGCCCCCGACGGAATAATTCACCCCTCCACTTT. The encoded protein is CASSPRRNNSPLHF. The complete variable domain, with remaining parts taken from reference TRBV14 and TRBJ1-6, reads EAGVTQFPSHSVIEKGQTVTLRCDPISGHDNLYWYRRVMGKEIKFLLHFVKESKQDESGMPNNRFLAERTGGTYSTLKVQPAELEDSGVYFCASSPRRNNSPLHFGNGTRLTVT.

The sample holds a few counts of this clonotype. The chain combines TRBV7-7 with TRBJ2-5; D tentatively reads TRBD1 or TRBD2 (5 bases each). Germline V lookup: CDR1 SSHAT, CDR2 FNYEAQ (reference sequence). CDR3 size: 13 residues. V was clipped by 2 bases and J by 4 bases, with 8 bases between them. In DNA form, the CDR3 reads TGTGCCAGCAGCTTATTGGGGGTAGAGACCCAGTACTTC. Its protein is CASSLLGVETQYF.

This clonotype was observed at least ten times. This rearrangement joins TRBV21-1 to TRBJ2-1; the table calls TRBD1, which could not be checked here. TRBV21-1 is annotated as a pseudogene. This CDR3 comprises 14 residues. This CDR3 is CASSNGQGFNEQFF. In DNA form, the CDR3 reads TGTGCCAGCAGCAACGGACAGGGGTTCAATGAGCAGTTCTTC.

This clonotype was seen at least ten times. The CDR3 nucleotides read TGTGCCAGTAGTGTCGGGACACTACTTACGCAGTTCTTC. Translation gives CASSVGTLLTQFF. V and J are TRBV19 and TRBJ2-1; TRBD1 is a possible D gene (6 bases). The CDR3 spans 13 residues. Trimming pared 5 bases from V and 12 bases from J, leaving 17 bases between. The germline V gene encodes CDR1 LNHDA and CDR2 SQIVND (reference sequence).